This TCR beta chain is drawn from a study of T-cell memory formation after mild COVID-19 (dated by TCRdb to 2020 to 2023). Some background on the complete study: TCR sequence clusters from the two donors were found to be largely donor specific. In a couple of donors, T-cell clones that expanded and contracted after mild COVID-19 were followed by sequencing TCRalpha and TCRbeta repertoires longitudinally. The cohort was made up of two young adult volunteers, one female and one male, who were previously healthy.

Data came from an Illumina NovaSeq 6000. TCRalpha and TCRbeta cDNA libraries were built by 5'RACE with constant-segment primers, adding sample barcodes and unique molecular identifiers. Trizol reagent was used to extract RNA from every sample. Libraries were amplified in two PCR steps, with a second sample barcode and Illumina TruSeq adapters added in the second step. Libraries were sequenced on an Illumina NovaSeq with 2 x 150 bp paired-end reads. The study's processing was this. The reads were demultiplexed and collapsed into UMI-guided consensus sequences using migec v1.2.7. Using mixcr v2.1.11, UMI consensuses were aligned to TRA and TRB V and J templates and then assembled into clonotypes. A clonotype was counted as expanded or contracted only if both edgeR and NoisET called the change significant, with noise models trained on biological replicates. edgeR calls used a false discovery rate-adjusted p below 0.01 and a log2 fold-change threshold of 1. As an exploratory analysis of dynamics, max-normalized trajectories of the 1000 most abundant clonotypes were examined with PCA combined with hierarchical clustering. Each responding clone was given a CD4 or CD8 phenotype based on the CD4+ and CD8+ repertoires, which had been sequenced separately. The public reads were run again by TCRdb, first through fastp at Q25 and then through MiXCR, and only productive beta chains were kept. Every CDR3 protein is listed once, alongside the most common genes and DNA of its rows. The V and J calls shown here were made by TCRdb, not taken from the authors' results. The sample table shows under 300,000 distinct CDR3 sequences, and about 15% are seen once. 3% to 4.5% of the sample lies in the top ten.

Ficoll-Paque density gradient centrifugation was the method used to isolate PBMCs. Broader findings and caveats from the paper: Only two mild cases were covered in the study, and larger cohorts including severe cases with pre-infection samples were considered necessary. From day 15 to 85, contracting clones showed balanced CD4/CD8 phenotypes, whereas a second wave of clones that expanded from day 15 to 37 leaned towards CD4+. Some responding clones were detected in pre-infection memory, which suggested that pre-existing cross-reactive memory T cells had joined the SARS-CoV-2 response. Contracting CD4+ clones appeared mostly in the CM and EM memory subsets, whereas CD8+ clones were enriched in EMRA. SARS-CoV-2 specificity was not confirmed for the second-wave clones peaking on day 37.

This clonotype was seen a handful of times. The antigen it binds to is not known. Nothing much larger sits one base from this clone, and base qualities are not available. Reading the germline V gene gives CDR1 SGHRS and CDR2 YFSETQ. Reading from cysteine to phenylalanine, the CDR3 counts 14 amino acids. The entry retains the CDR3 DNA only, 42 bases that are in frame from base 1. Unmatched junction bases come to 7, with V trimmed by 4 bases and J by 7 bases. The sample taken for sequencing was PBMCs or a T cell subset sorted from them (not recorded which). This TCR came from a man between 18 and 29 years old who had mild COVID-19 (a few samples of this study predate the infection). The sample titles of this study are shuffled in the database, so cell type and time point are left out; the donor was told from shared clones. This chain joins TRBV5-1 to TRBJ1-4, and TRBD1 matches 7 of the central bases. The nucleotides read TGCGCCAGCAGCATACAGGGGTCCGCTGAAAAACTGTTTTTT. The resulting protein is CASSIQGSAEKLFF. Extended through the reference TRBV5-1 and TRBJ1-4 proteins, this CDR3 yields the full variable domain: KAGVTQTPRYLIKTRGQQVTLSCSPISGHRSVSWYQQTPGQGLQFLFEYFSETQRNKGNFPGRFSGRQFSNSRSEMNVSTLELGDSALYLCASSIQGSAEKLFFGSGTQLSVL.